The clone carrying this T cell receptor (beta chain) has more than one count but fewer than ten. The antigen is not known. The record originates from a study of T cells in Graves' hyperthyroidism and ophthalmopathy. Stability of Graves' hyperthyroidism was defined as absent ophthalmopathy progression within 18 months. The study, taken as a whole, reports: Most expanded thyroid clonotypes above 0.001 also appeared in blood. The model foresaw ophthalmopathy a median roughly 6 months prior to onset. Separating ophthalmopathy from stable hyperthyroidism was achieved by a 13 V-J model.

Germline trimming cut 5 bases from V and 1 base from J; bases unmatched to any gene: 4. The CDR3 is 14 residues long. Germline lookup yields CDR1 MNHEY and CDR2 SMNVEV (reference sequence). From RNA transcripts, TCR beta CDR3 regions were amplified. Carried out on the TCR CDR3, a first-round RT-PCR used the HTBI primer set. One entry per CDR3 protein, called by TCRdb with MiXCR from the multiplex PCR reads. The sample contains a few hundred thousand distinct CDR3 sequences, more than 45% of which appear only once. The V gene is TRBV27, the J gene TRBJ1-1, with 7 bases lining up with TRBD1. The sequence was obtained from a young woman with Graves' hyperthyroidism. The sequencing input was peripheral blood or thyroid tissue (not recorded which). The CDR3 loop reads CASSLQGTNTEAFF. The CDR3, as DNA: TGTGCCAGCAGTCTACAGGGGACGAACACTGAAGCTTTCTTT.